This entry lists 15 T cell receptor beta chains sequenced from one sample in a study of T cells in Graves' hyperthyroidism and ophthalmopathy. Amplified TCR beta CDR3 regions derived from RNA transcripts. Researchers ran a first-round RT-PCR on the TCR CDR3 using the HTBI primer set. TCRdb independently ran MiXCR on the multiplex PCR reads; one entry per CDR3 protein. The data show 600,000 to 750,000 distinct CDR3 sequences, with around a sixth seen just once and roughly 15% held by the top ten. The sample was blood. These receptors came from a man aged 50-59 years with Graves' hyperthyroidism.

The chain combines TRBV20-1 with TRBJ2-7; no firm D call. CDR1 and CDR2 from the germline V gene are DFQATT and SNEGSKA (reference sequence). V was pared by 4 bases and J by 7 bases, with 8 bases between. The CDR3 is made up of 10 amino acids. CDR3 DNA: TGCAGTGCTACTAGAGAAGAGCAGTACTTC. Translated, it gives CSATREEQYF.

This clonotype was recorded many times. The chain couples TRBV4-1 to TRBJ2-5, with D tentatively TRBD1 (5 bases). CDR1 and CDR2 from the germline V gene are MGHRA and YSYEKL. Trimming stripped 3 bases from V and 0 bases from J, with 8 bases between. This CDR3 has 14 residues. DNA for the CDR3: TGCGCCAGCAGCCACAGGGTGAACCAAGAGACCCAGTACTTC. It specifies CASSHRVNQETQYF.

The J gene is TRBJ2-1, the V gene TRBV3-1, with D unclear. V gave up 3 bases and J gave up 0 bases, with 15 bases separating them. The CDR3 loop spans 17 amino acids. In germline, CDR1 is LGHDT, CDR2 YNNKEL (reference sequence). The CDR3 DNA is TGTGCCAGCAGCCAGGAAGGTACAGCCAGCTCCTACAATGAGCAGTTCTTC. It encodes CASSQEGTASSYNEQFF.

This clonotype was seen ten or more times. The chain uses TRBV20-1 and TRBJ2-6; TRBD2 might be the D (5 bases). Germline CDR1 DFQATT, CDR2 SNEGSKA (reference sequence). The CDR3 spans 16 residues. V was trimmed by 5 bases and J by 0 bases, leaving 14 bases between them. Here the CDR3 DNA reads TGCAGTGCTTACCAAGCGGAGTCCTCTGGGGCCAACGTCCTGACTTTC. Residues: CSAYQAESSGANVLTF.

The CDR3 region is CSVRDSATFF. CDR3 nucleotides: TGCAGCGTGAGGGACAGTGCCACTTTCTTT. V and J are TRBV29-1 and TRBJ1-1; TRBD1 matches at 7 bases. Losses at the gene ends were 6 bases for V and 12 bases for J; bases not matched to a gene: 7. This CDR3 comprises 10 residues. Germline-derived CDR1 and CDR2 are SQVTM and ANQGSEA.

In its sample, this clonotype was seen many times. This chain uses TRBV3-1 with TRBJ2-1; 8 nucleotides line up with TRBD1. Germline CDR1 is LGHDT and CDR2 is YNNKEL (reference sequence). With 1 base clipped from V and 7 bases from J, the junction kept 6 bases outside the gene matches. The CDR3 covers 15 residues. Here the CDR3 reads CASSQGGQAGNEQFF. The CDR3 nucleotides read TGTGCCAGCAGCCAAGGGGGACAGGCGGGGAATGAGCAGTTCTTC.

This clonotype was recorded many times. The chain links TRBV28 to TRBJ2-1; D remains ambiguous. The CDR3 is 13 amino acids. Germline V gene lookup returns CDR1 MDHEN and CDR2 SYDVKM. The V gene lost 4 bases and the J gene lost 2 bases, with 6 bases spanning the gap. CDR3 sequence reads: CASSSPAYNEQFF. The CDR3 bases are TGTGCCAGCAGTTCCCCTGCCTACAATGAGCAGTTCTTC.

This clonotype appeared a few times. The chain joins TRBV4-3 to TRBJ2-1; 10 bases are shared with TRBD1. Trimming removed 3 bases from V and 8 bases from J; junction bases left unmatched: 7. Germline-derived CDR1 and CDR2 are LGHNA and YSLEER. This CDR3 comprises 15 residues. As DNA, the CDR3 is TGCGCCAGCAGCCACGGGACAGGGGAATTGGATGAGCAGTTCTTC. Translated, it gives CASSHGTGELDEQFF.

CDR3 amino acids: CASSQEGTGGSGELFF. In DNA, the CDR3 is TGTGCCAGCAGCCAAGAGGGGACAGGAGGGTCCGGGGAGCTGTTTTTT. The chain joins TRBV3-1 to TRBJ2-2, with 8 nucleotides matching TRBD1. The CDR3 totals 16 residues. The trim removed 0 bases at V and 6 bases at J, leaving 6 bases unmatched. Germline CDR1 reads LGHDT; CDR2 reads YNNKEL (reference sequence).

This clonotype has more than one count but fewer than ten. This chain uses TRBV11-2 with TRBJ2-7; 9 nucleotides align to TRBD2. Losses at the gene ends were 1 base for V and 8 bases for J; bases not matched to a gene: 21. Germline V gene sequence: CDR1 SGHAT, CDR2 FQNNGV. CDR3 length equals 19 residues. As DNA, the CDR3 is TGTGCCAGCAGCTTAGGCCCAGCATCCTTAGCGGGAGCTCCTACGAAGCAGTACTTC. The encoded protein is CASSLGPASLAGAPTKQYF.

The table lists this clonotype with many counts. The rearrangement joins TRBV11-2 to TRBJ2-7; 9 bases line up with TRBD2. The CDR3 is 15 residues long. CDR1 is SGHAT, CDR2 FQNNGV, per germline. Losses at the gene ends were 5 bases for V and 2 bases for J; bases not matched to a gene: 7. CDR3 loop: CASSPAPSGAYEQYF. The DNA of the CDR3 is TGTGCCAGCAGCCCAGCCCCTAGCGGGGCCTACGAGCAGTACTTC.

This clonotype showed up many times. The rearrangement uses TRBV2 and TRBJ1-5; possibly TRBD1 for D (5 bases). The CDR3 has 15 residues. Germline V gives CDR1 SNHLY, CDR2 FYNNEI. The ends were cut back, 6 bases at V and 2 bases at J, with 14 bases in the middle. This chain's CDR3 is CASSGDVYGNQPQHF. CDR3 DNA sequence: TGTGCCAGCAGCGGGGACGTCTATGGCAATCAGCCCCAGCATTTT.

This clonotype was observed at least ten times. The chain combines TRBV3-1 with TRBJ2-7; the D gene is possibly TRBD1 (6 bases). Trimming cost V 2 bases and J 2 bases, with 10 bases left between them. CDR1 is LGHDT and CDR2 is YNNKEL in the germline V gene (reference sequence). The CDR3 loop spans 14 amino acids. CDR3 loop: CASSQFGQTYEQYF. The CDR3, as DNA: TGTGCCAGCAGCCAATTCGGACAGACCTACGAGCAGTACTTC.

This clonotype showed up many times. This chain links TRBV2 with TRBJ2-7; unclear D gene. CDR1 SNHLY and CDR2 FYNNEI come from the germline V gene. V lost 2 bases and J 0 bases, leaving 11 bases between the germline ends. CDR3 size: 15 residues. The CDR3 DNA is TGTGCCAGCAGTGAATTTTGGGCAGCCTCCTACGAGCAGTACTTC. Protein: CASSEFWAASYEQYF.

This clonotype was observed at least ten times. The rearrangement links TRBV7-9 to TRBJ1-4; D is uncertain. CDR3 length: 14 amino acids. Germline V gene data show CDR1 as SEHNR and CDR2 as FQNEAQ (reference sequence). Trimming pared 2 bases from V and 2 bases from J, leaving 6 bases between. The CDR3 loop reads CASSLLNTNEKLFF. CDR3 bases: TGTGCCAGCAGCTTACTCAACACTAATGAAAAACTGTTTTTT.